The T cell receptor beta chain under discussion was sequenced for a study of siplizumab effects on memory and regulatory T cells. General study results and limits: Memory cells seemed less diverse than naive T cells, which seemed major alloresponse contributors. Sequences below about 10^-5 frequency were poorly captured, and few alloreactive clones mapped to unstimulated subsets. Controls had around 26% Treg-derived mappable alloreactive CD4+ clones on average, versus around 62% with siplizumab.

To note about this clone: Its antigen is undetermined.

Trimming took 4 bases from V and 9 from J, leaving 13 bases between them. Germline CDR1 is SGHAT and CDR2 is FQDESV (reference sequence). The CDR3 spans 12 residues. The method was immunoSEQ multiplex PCR; TCRdb's version includes in-frame clones alone and lacks a portion of them. Among over 90,000 clones, about 93% were seen once, and the ten largest hold around 1.1%. The chain is built from TRBV11-1 and TRBJ2-7; no clear D. This clonotype was obtained from a human donor in good health. Sequencing was carried out using CD4+ T cells sorted from blood. CDR3 residues: CASSSASHGQYF. The CDR3 DNA is TGTGCCAGCAGCTCAGCCTCCCACGGGCAGTACTTC.